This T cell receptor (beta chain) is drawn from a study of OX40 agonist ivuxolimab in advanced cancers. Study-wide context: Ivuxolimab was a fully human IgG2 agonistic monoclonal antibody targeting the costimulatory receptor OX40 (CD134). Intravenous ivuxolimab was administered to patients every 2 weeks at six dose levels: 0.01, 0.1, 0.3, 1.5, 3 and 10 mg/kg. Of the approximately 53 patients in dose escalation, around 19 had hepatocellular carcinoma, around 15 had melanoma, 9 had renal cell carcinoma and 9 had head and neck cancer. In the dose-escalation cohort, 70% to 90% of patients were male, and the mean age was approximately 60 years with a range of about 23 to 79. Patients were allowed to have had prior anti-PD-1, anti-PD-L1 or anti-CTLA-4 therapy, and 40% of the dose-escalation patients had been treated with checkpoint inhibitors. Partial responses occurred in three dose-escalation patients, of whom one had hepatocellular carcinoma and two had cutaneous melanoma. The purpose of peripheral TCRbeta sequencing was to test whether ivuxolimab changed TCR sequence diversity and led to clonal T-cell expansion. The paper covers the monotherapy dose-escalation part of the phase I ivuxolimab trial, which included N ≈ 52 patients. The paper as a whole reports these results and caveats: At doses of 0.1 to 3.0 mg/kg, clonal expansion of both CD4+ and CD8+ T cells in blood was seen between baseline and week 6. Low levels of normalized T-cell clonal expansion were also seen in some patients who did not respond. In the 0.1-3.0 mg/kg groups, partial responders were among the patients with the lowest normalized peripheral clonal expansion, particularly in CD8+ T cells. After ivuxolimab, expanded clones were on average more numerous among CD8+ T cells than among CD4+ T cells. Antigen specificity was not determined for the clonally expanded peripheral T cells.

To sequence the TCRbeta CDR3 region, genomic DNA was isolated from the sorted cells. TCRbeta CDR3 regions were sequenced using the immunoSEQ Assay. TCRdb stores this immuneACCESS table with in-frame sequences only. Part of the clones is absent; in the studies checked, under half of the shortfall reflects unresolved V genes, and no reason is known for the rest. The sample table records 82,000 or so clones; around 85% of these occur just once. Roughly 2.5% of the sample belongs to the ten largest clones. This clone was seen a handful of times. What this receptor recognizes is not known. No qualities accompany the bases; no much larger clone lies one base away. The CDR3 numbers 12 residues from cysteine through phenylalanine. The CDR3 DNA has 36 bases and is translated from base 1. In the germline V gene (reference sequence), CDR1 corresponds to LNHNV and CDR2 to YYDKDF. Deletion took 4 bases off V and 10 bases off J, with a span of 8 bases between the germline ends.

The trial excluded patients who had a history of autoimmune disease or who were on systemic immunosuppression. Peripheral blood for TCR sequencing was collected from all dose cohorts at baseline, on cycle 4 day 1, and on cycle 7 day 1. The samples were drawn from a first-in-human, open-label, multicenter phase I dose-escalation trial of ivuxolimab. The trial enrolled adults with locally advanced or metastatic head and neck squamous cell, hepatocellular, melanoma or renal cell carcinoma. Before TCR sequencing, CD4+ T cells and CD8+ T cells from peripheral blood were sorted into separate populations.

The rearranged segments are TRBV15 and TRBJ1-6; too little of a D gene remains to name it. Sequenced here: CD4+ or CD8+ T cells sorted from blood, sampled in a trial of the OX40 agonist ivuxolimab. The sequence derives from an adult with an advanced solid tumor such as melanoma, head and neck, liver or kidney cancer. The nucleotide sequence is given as TGTGCCACCAGCACTTACCGATCACCCCTCCACTTT. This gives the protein CATSTYRSPLHF.